One and the same sample provided the 27 T cell receptor beta chains below, sequenced in a study of blood T cell repertoires in COVID-19. Assay: immunoSEQ multiplex PCR; the TCRdb copy retains only in-frame clones and omits some. Here the sample spans around 150,000 clones, about 86% being singletons. Specimen: peripheral blood. These receptors came from an older man with acute or convalescent COVID-19.

The chain links TRBV2 to TRBJ1-2; no clear D gene. V was clipped by 1 base and J by 7 bases, with 13 bases between them. There are 14 residues in the CDR3. Germline loops: CDR1 SNHLY, CDR2 FYNNEI. In nucleotides, the CDR3 is TGTGCCAGCAGTGAAGATGCGGGGAGTCGTGGCTACACCTTC. Its protein product is CASSEDAGSRGYTF.

The J gene is TRBJ2-3, the V gene TRBV18; 13 positions match TRBD2. The CDR3 is 15 amino acids. V lost 8 bases to trimming and J lost 4 bases; unmatched junction nucleotides: 6. Germline V lookup: CDR1 KGHSH, CDR2 LQKENI. CDR3 DNA: TGTGCCAGCGCTACTAGCGGGAGGGATTCAGATACGCAGTATTTT. This encodes CASATSGRDSDTQYF.

V gene TRBV7-3 combines with J gene TRBJ2-1; 14 bases are shared with TRBD2. CDR3 length: 18 amino acids. The ends lost 1 base at V and 8 bases at J; junction bases unmatched: 10. The germline gives CDR1 SGHTA, CDR2 FQGTGA. The CDR3 DNA sequence: TGTGCCAGCAGCTTAAAGGGGACTAGCGGGAGTTGGGGCTATGAGCAGTTCTTC. Its translation is CASSLKGTSGSWGYEQFF.

In this sample, this clone turned up once. The J gene is TRBJ1-1, the V gene TRBV28; D remains unclear. Germline loops: CDR1 MDHEN, CDR2 SYDVKM. V shed 5 bases and J shed 1 base, with 8 bases lying between them. CDR3 length: 13 amino acids. The CDR3 coding sequence is TGTGCCAGCAGTCCCCAGGAGAACACTGAAGCTTTCTTT. It yields the protein CASSPQENTEAFF.

The rearrangement uses TRBV5-4 and TRBJ1-1, with 7 bases that match TRBD1. This CDR3 is built from 15 residues. The germline V gene has CDR1 SGHNT and CDR2 YYREEE (reference sequence). With V trimmed by 4 bases and J by 6 bases, 12 bases remained unmatched. The CDR3 nucleotides read TGTGCCAGCAGCACATCCCCGACAGGGATCGCTGAAGCTTTCTTT. This encodes CASSTSPTGIAEAFF. Combining the CDR3 with reference TRBV5-4 and TRBJ1-1 gives the whole variable domain ETGVTQSPTHLIKTRGQQVTLRCSSQSGHNTVSWYQQALGQGPQFIFQYYREEENGRGNFPPRFSGLQFPNYSSELNVNALELDDSALYLCASSTSPTGIAEAFFGQGTRLTVV.

The chain carries TRBV5-1 and TRBJ2-7; maybe TRBD1 (5 bases). V was clipped by 4 bases and J by 0 bases, with 14 bases between them. Germline V CDR1 and CDR2: SGHRS, YFSETQ. The CDR3 is 15 amino acids. The CDR3 region is CASSAQTVTSYEQYF. The CDR3 nucleotides are TGCGCCAGCAGCGCCCAGACAGTTACCTCCTACGAGCAGTACTTC.

This chain links TRBV5-1 with TRBJ2-7; 9 nucleotides align to TRBD1. Germline V gene data show CDR1 as SGHRS and CDR2 as YFSETQ. This CDR3 spans 15 amino acids. V lost 3 bases to trimming and J lost 1 base; unmatched junction nucleotides: 5. CDR3 region: CASSSTGGPSYEQYF. CDR3 bases: TGCGCCAGCAGCTCTACAGGGGGCCCGTCCTACGAGCAGTACTTC.

The chain combines TRBV24-1 with TRBJ2-4; 9 bases fit TRBD1. The CDR3 has 14 residues. J was trimmed by 5 bases and V by 6 bases; bases with no gene match: 4. The germline V gene encodes CDR1 KGHDR and CDR2 SFDVKD. For the CDR3, the DNA is TGTGCCACCAGTACAGGGGGCTTTGAAAACATTCAGTACTTC. Protein product: CATSTGGFENIQYF.

The chain has TRBV7-2 and TRBJ2-3; a weak D match, TRBD2 (5 bases). Germline CDR1 reads SGHTA; CDR2 reads FQGNSA. Deletions cut 5 bases from V and 3 bases from J, with 9 bases between. This CDR3 region has 13 residues. The CDR3 bases are TGTGCCAGCAGCCTAGGACTGACAGATACGCAGTATTTT. Amino acids: CASSLGLTDTQYF.

This chain joins TRBV14 and TRBJ2-5; D not resolved. Between the trimmed V and J ends, which lost 1 base and 7 bases, there was a span of 10 bases. This CDR3 comprises 13 residues. Per the germline V gene, CDR1 is SGHDN and CDR2 is FVKESK. Here the CDR3 reads CASSQGRPGTQYF. CDR3 DNA sequence: TGTGCCAGCAGCCAAGGACGGCCGGGGACCCAGTACTTC.

This chain connects TRBV2 to TRBJ2-3, with 9 nucleotides matching TRBD1. Per the germline V gene, CDR1 is SNHLY and CDR2 is FYNNEI. The CDR3 is 14 residues long. Trimming at V came to 6 bases and at J to 6 bases, leaving 7 bases not matched to a gene. The chain's CDR3 is CASRPFGTGDTQYF. The CDR3 coding sequence is TGTGCCAGCAGGCCCTTCGGGACAGGGGATACGCAGTATTTT.

This chain joins TRBV2 and TRBJ1-2; a weak D match, TRBD1 (6 bases). CDR1 and CDR2 from the germline V gene are SNHLY and FYNNEI. This CDR3 is 15 amino acids long. The germline V and J ends were trimmed by 6 bases and 4 bases, with 18 bases remaining between them. CDR3 in DNA: TGTGCCAGCAGCGAAAAGACAGGAACCGTCTATGGCTACACCTTC. Its translation: CASSEKTGTVYGYTF.

This chain joins TRBV5-6 and TRBJ2-1, with 10 bases aligning to TRBD1. Germline V lookup: CDR1 SGHDT, CDR2 YYEEEE. V lost 2 bases to trimming and J lost 8 bases; unmatched junction nucleotides: 4. The CDR3 spans 14 residues. Here the CDR3 DNA reads TGTGCCAGCAGCTTCAAGGGACAGGGGTATGAGCAGTTCTTC. It codes for CASSFKGQGYEQFF.

The chain joins TRBV11-1 to TRBJ2-7; 8 bases match TRBD1. Germline-derived CDR1 and CDR2 are SGHAT and FQDESV (reference sequence). J gave up 0 bases and V 5 bases, and 9 bases lay outside the gene matches. The CDR3 has 16 amino acids. The CDR3 loop reads CASSAGPGTGSYEQYF. The CDR3 nucleotides read TGTGCCAGCAGCGCGGGCCCCGGGACAGGCTCCTACGAGCAGTACTTC.

The rearrangement joins TRBV6-5 to TRBJ2-1; 7 nucleotides line up with TRBD2. Germline assignment: CDR1 MNHEY and CDR2 SVGAGI. The CDR3 is 16 amino acids. Trimming at V came to 2 bases and at J to 6 bases, leaving 10 bases not matched to a gene. CDR3 region: CASSYSAGEGTNEQFF. In nucleotides, the CDR3 is TGTGCCAGCAGTTACAGTGCGGGAGAGGGGACCAATGAGCAGTTCTTC.

V gene TRBV9 combines with J gene TRBJ2-3, with 9 bases that match TRBD1. CDR1 SGDLS and CDR2 YYNGEE come from the germline V gene. The CDR3 runs to 16 residues. V trimming: 3 bases; J trimming: 3 bases; junction bases outside the gene matches: 8. DNA for the CDR3: TGTGCCAGCAGCGCGCGTCCGGGACAGGGTACAGATACGCAGTATTTT. This encodes CASSARPGQGTDTQYF.

The chain employs TRBV11-2 and TRBJ2-1, with 11 bases lining up with TRBD2. The CDR3 is 16 amino acids. The germline gives CDR1 SGHAT, CDR2 FQNNGV. The V gene end was trimmed by 4 bases and the J gene end by 6 bases; junction bases not matched to a gene: 8. CDR3 loop: CASSSISGRVGNEQFF. The DNA of the CDR3 is TGTGCCAGCAGCTCCATTAGCGGGAGGGTGGGCAATGAGCAGTTCTTC.

The chain links TRBV15 to TRBJ2-5, with 11 positions matching TRBD1. The CDR3 runs 15 residues. Germline-derived CDR1 and CDR2 are LNHNV and YYDKDF (reference sequence). With 0 bases clipped from V and 6 bases from J, the junction kept 3 bases outside the gene matches. The CDR3 is CATSRDGTGGKTQYF. The CDR3 bases are TGTGCCACCAGCAGAGATGGGACAGGGGGGAAGACCCAGTACTTC.

The gene calls are TRBV11-2 and TRBJ2-7; TRBD1 agrees at 10 bases. This CDR3 spans 17 amino acids. Unmatched junction bases numbered 10, after V lost 0 bases and J lost 5 bases. Germline CDR1 is SGHAT and CDR2 is FQNNGV. The CDR3 sequence is CASSLDRGGQGFHEQYF. The DNA of the CDR3 is TGTGCCAGCAGCTTAGATCGAGGGGGACAGGGGTTCCACGAGCAGTACTTC.

V is TRBV15 and J is TRBJ1-3; perhaps TRBD1 as D (5 bases). There are 14 residues in the CDR3. Germline CDR1 LNHNV, CDR2 YYDKDF (reference sequence). V was shortened by 6 bases and J by 0 bases, with 9 bases between the two germline ends. The CDR3 loop reads CATRGAPSGNTIYF. Written as DNA, the CDR3 is TGTGCCACCAGAGGGGCCCCCTCTGGAAACACCATATATTTT.

This chain connects TRBV28 to TRBJ2-2; 11 bases map to TRBD2. The germline gives CDR1 MDHEN, CDR2 SYDVKM. The CDR3 spans 16 residues. V lost 5 bases to trimming and J lost 7 bases; unmatched junction nucleotides: 9. The CDR3 DNA follows: TGTGCCAGCAGTATCATTAGCGGGAGGGCACTCGGGGAGCTGTTTTTT. Translation gives CASSIISGRALGELFF.

The chain combines TRBV2 with TRBJ1-5; the D is unclear. This CDR3 is built from 12 residues. Germline V gives CDR1 SNHLY, CDR2 FYNNEI. With 5 bases removed from V and 3 bases from J, the gap between germline ends came to 5 bases. The CDR3 sequence is CASSRDNQPQHF. Written as DNA, the CDR3 is TGTGCCAGCAGTCGAGACAATCAGCCCCAGCATTTT.

CDR3: CASSLRPGSGETQYF. CDR3 bases: TGTGCCAGCAGCTTAAGGCCGGGCTCGGGGGAGACCCAGTACTTC. V gene TRBV7-3 combines with J gene TRBJ2-5; D is possibly TRBD2 (5 bases). The CDR3 covers 15 residues. Germline assignment: CDR1 SGHTA and CDR2 FQGTGA. Trimming removed 1 base at V and 5 bases at J, with 14 bases between. The entire variable domain, with the rest obtained from reference TRBV7-3 and TRBJ2-5, is as follows: GAGVSQTPSNKVTEKGKYVELRCDPISGHTALYWYRQSLGQGPEFLIYFQGTGAADDSGLPNDRFFAVRPEGSVSTLKIQRTERGDSAVYLCASSLRPGSGETQYFGPGTRLLVL.

This CDR3 is CASKNTGGAYTEAFF. The CDR3 nucleotides are TGTGCCAGTAAAAACACAGGGGGCGCGTACACTGAAGCTTTCTTT. The gene calls are TRBV27 and TRBJ1-1; the match to TRBD1 covers 9 bases. The J segment lost 3 bases and the V segment lost 9 bases, leaving 11 bases of the junction unmatched. Germline CDR1 MNHEY, CDR2 SMNVEV (reference sequence). This CDR3 has 15 amino acids.

The chain recombines TRBV28 with TRBJ1-6; 8 bases map to TRBD1. This CDR3 has 14 amino acids. Germline values: CDR1 MDHEN, CDR2 SYDVKM. The ends lost 6 bases at V and 7 bases at J; junction bases unmatched: 5. The CDR3 DNA follows: TGTGCCAGCAGGGCGGACAGGGCCAATTCACCCCTCCACTTT. Its protein is CASRADRANSPLHF. The full variable domain, completed using reference TRBV28 and TRBJ1-6, is DVKVTQSSRYLVKRTGEKVFLECVQDMDHENMFWYRQDPGLGLRLIYFSYDVKMKEKGDIPEGYSVSREKKERFSLILESASTNQTSMYLCASRADRANSPLHFGNGTRLTVT.

The chain is built from TRBV28 and TRBJ2-5, with 10 bases matching TRBD2. This CDR3 is built from 14 residues. The V and J ends lost 10 bases and 5 bases, in that order; junction bases with no gene match: 10. In germline, CDR1 is MDHEN, CDR2 SYDVKM. CDR3 amino acids: CATAASGSLETQYF. CDR3 nucleotides: TGTGCCACCGCGGCTAGCGGGAGTCTTGAGACCCAGTACTTC.

This clone came up once. This chain uses TRBV29-1 with TRBJ2-3; TRBD2 agrees at 13 bases. The CDR3 spans 20 residues. CDR1 SQVTM and CDR2 ANQGSEA come from the germline V gene. V was pared by 4 bases and J by 0 bases, with 16 bases of the junction left unmatched. The CDR3 DNA follows: TGCAGCGTTGCCAGGGGGACTAGCGGGAAGGGCGTTTCTAGCACAGATACGCAGTATTTT. Its protein is CSVARGTSGKGVSSTDTQYF.